The 15 T cell receptor beta chains below come from one sample, sequenced in a study of cytomegalovirus exposure and HLA in healthy donors. The PCR was carried out with 60 Vbeta primers and 13 Jbeta primers. The table came from immunoSEQ multiplex PCR; TCRdb's copy has only in-frame clones and leaves some out. The table lists about 140,000 clones, approximately 80% of them singletons. Specimen: PBMCs. These receptors were taken from a man between 45 and 60 years old in good health and CMV-seronegative.

The chain carries TRBV9 and TRBJ2-1; 7 positions agree with TRBD2. The CDR3 sequence is 16 residues long. Germline CDR1 reads SGDLS; CDR2 reads YYNGEE. The trim removed 1 base at V and 4 bases at J, leaving 8 bases unmatched. CDR3 in amino acids: CASSVNRGRTYNEQFF. CDR3 bases: TGTGCCAGCAGCGTAAATCGCGGGAGAACTTACAATGAGCAGTTCTTC.

The J gene is TRBJ2-7, the V gene TRBV30; weak D call: TRBD2 (6 bases). The CDR3 sequence is 12 residues long. Trimming took 3 bases from V and 2 from J, leaving 8 bases between them. Germline V lookup: CDR1 GTSNPN, CDR2 SVGIG (reference sequence). The CDR3 loop is CAWSPGAYEQYF. The DNA for the CDR3 is TGTGCCTGGAGCCCGGGAGCCTACGAGCAGTACTTC.

The chain combines TRBV6-5 with TRBJ1-2, with 10 bases lining up with TRBD1. Germline V gene lookup returns CDR1 MNHEY and CDR2 SVGAGI. The CDR3 is made up of 14 amino acids. With V trimmed by 5 bases and J by 4 bases, 4 bases remained unmatched. CDR3: CASSDRGRVYGYTF. The CDR3 nucleotides are TGTGCCAGCAGTGACAGGGGGCGCGTCTATGGCTACACCTTC.

The chain employs TRBV18 and TRBJ2-1, with 11 bases matching TRBD2. This CDR3 is 15 amino acids long. V gave up 3 bases and J gave up 4 bases; unmatched junction bases: 2. Germline V gives CDR1 KGHSH, CDR2 LQKENI. Written as DNA, the CDR3 is TGTGCCAGCTCACCGGGACTAGCGGAATACAATGAGCAGTTCTTC. Its translation is CASSPGLAEYNEQFF. The full variable domain, with the rest looked up from reference TRBV18 and TRBJ2-1, is NAGVMQNPRHLVRRRGQEARLRCSPMKGHSHVYWYRQLPEEGLKFMVYLQKENIIDESGMPKERFSAEFPKEGPSILRIQQVVRGDSAAYFCASSPGLAEYNEQFFGPGTRLTVL.

The chain combines TRBV19 with TRBJ2-1; 9 bases match TRBD1. CDR3 length: 14 amino acids. Trimming removed 5 bases from V and 7 bases from J; junction bases left unmatched: 6. Germline CDR1 reads LNHDA; CDR2 reads SQIVND (reference sequence). CDR3 loop: CASSSRQGGNEQFF. CDR3 nucleotides: TGTGCCAGTAGTTCACGACAGGGGGGGAATGAGCAGTTCTTC. The variable domain in full, with the rest retrieved from reference TRBV19 and TRBJ2-1, is DGGITQSPKYLFRKEGQNVTLSCEQNLNHDAMYWYRQDPGQGLRLIYYSQIVNDFQKGDIAEGYSVSREKKESFPLTVTSAQKNPTAFYLCASSSRQGGNEQFFGPGTRLTVL.

This clone was observed a handful of times. The chain carries TRBV7-9 and TRBJ1-5, with 8 bases identical to TRBD1. V trimming: 1 base; J trimming: 3 bases; junction bases outside the gene matches: 5. This CDR3 is built from 16 residues. Germline V gene lookup returns CDR1 SEHNR and CDR2 FQNEAQ (reference sequence). CDR3 sequence reads: CASSLGGTGHNQPQHF. DNA for the CDR3: TGTGCCAGCAGCTTAGGTGGGACAGGACACAATCAGCCCCAGCATTTT.

CDR3 in DNA: TGTGCCAGCAGTGGGGAGTTTAACTCCTACGAGCAGTACTTC. Its translation: CASSGEFNSYEQYF. The gene calls are TRBV6-1 and TRBJ2-7; possible D gene TRBD2, 5 bases. Trimming left V 4 bases short and J 0 bases short, with 10 bases between. Germline assignment: CDR1 MNHNS and CDR2 SASEGT. The CDR3 has 14 amino acids.

In this sample, this clone turned up a few times. This sequence joins TRBV2 and TRBJ1-5; TRBD1 matches at 7 bases. From germline, CDR1 is SNHLY and CDR2 FYNNEI. V was pared by 4 bases and J by 11 bases, with 14 bases of the junction left unmatched. This CDR3 contains 15 residues. The CDR3 coding sequence is TGTGCCAGCAGTGCTCGACAGGGCCCCAAAGGGGCCCAGCATTTT. Protein product: CASSARQGPKGAQHF.

The rearrangement uses TRBV7-2 and TRBJ1-5; D gene ambiguous. The CDR3 extends over 14 amino acids. Germline loops: CDR1 SGHTA, CDR2 FQGNSA. Trimming shortened V by 4 bases and J by 6 bases, and 13 bases separated the two germline ends. The chain's CDR3 is CASSSPGEGQPQHF. The DNA for the CDR3 is TGTGCCAGCAGCTCACCAGGTGAGGGTCAGCCCCAGCATTTT.

The chain uses TRBV29-1 and TRBJ1-2, with D possibly matching TRBD1 (6 bases). V was clipped by 5 bases and J by 2 bases, with 15 bases between them. CDR1 is SQVTM and CDR2 is ANQGSEA in the germline V gene. The CDR3 is 14 residues long. DNA for the CDR3: TGCAGCGTTCTGGGGGCCCTGACGAACTATGGCTACACCTTC. It is translated as CSVLGALTNYGYTF.

This chain joins TRBV5-1 and TRBJ2-1, with TRBD2 matching over 7 bases. The ends lost 0 bases at V and 2 bases at J; junction bases unmatched: 2. CDR3 length: 15 amino acids. CDR1 and CDR2 (germline): SGHRS, YFSETQ. Here the CDR3 DNA reads TGCGCCAGCAGCTTGGTGGGGGGGACCTACAATGAGCAGTTCTTC. This gives the protein CASSLVGGTYNEQFF.

CDR3 loop: CASSVGGGGWRETQYF. The CDR3 DNA sequence: TGTGCCAGCAGCGTAGGGGGCGGGGGTTGGAGGGAGACCCAGTACTTC. V gene TRBV9 combines with J gene TRBJ2-5, with 7 positions matching TRBD2. The trim removed 0 bases at V and 5 bases at J, leaving 10 bases unmatched. From germline, CDR1 is SGDLS and CDR2 YYNGEE. The CDR3 loop spans 16 amino acids.

The chain joins TRBV30 to TRBJ1-2; 7 nucleotides line up with TRBD1. CDR3 length: 16 residues. CDR1 is GTSNPN and CDR2 is SVGIG in the germline V gene (reference sequence). V was pared by 1 base and J by 4 bases, with 12 bases of the junction left unmatched. This chain's CDR3 is CAWSEKLGQNSYGYTF. In nucleotides, the CDR3 is TGTGCCTGGAGTGAAAAACTGGGACAGAATAGCTATGGCTACACCTTC.

This chain joins TRBV6-6 and TRBJ2-7; 7 bases map to TRBD2. The CDR3 spans 15 residues. Looked up from germline, CDR1 is MNHNY and CDR2 is SVGAGI (reference sequence). V shed 4 bases and J 0 bases; nucleotides not matched to a gene: 6. The chain's CDR3 is CASSLSSGFSYEQYF. The CDR3 nucleotides read TGTGCCAGCAGTTTATCTAGCGGATTCTCCTACGAGCAGTACTTC.

V and J are TRBV27 and TRBJ2-5, with D tentatively TRBD1 (6 bases). The germline V and J ends were trimmed by 5 bases and 4 bases, with 23 bases remaining between them. CDR1 and CDR2 from the germline V gene are MNHEY and SMNVEV (reference sequence). There are 17 residues in the CDR3. This CDR3 reads CASSPGRGGSNGETQYF. The DNA for the CDR3 is TGTGCCAGCAGTCCAGGCAGGGGTGGGTCCAATGGAGAGACCCAGTACTTC.